Listed below are T cell receptor beta chains from one sample, sequenced in a study of preoperative IRX-2 immunotherapy in early breast cancer. TCRdb's copy holds only in-frame clones and misses some; the assay was immunoSEQ multiplex PCR. The sample includes some 99,000 clones, approximately 90% of them seen just once. Source: tumor tissue, taken after IRX-2 immunotherapy. These receptors all come from a human donor with breast cancer. Both conserved end residues are part of each CDR3. Only some rows state a clone size, as once, few, many or a class for expanded clones.

>TRBV2|TRBJ2-1|-
CASSVVTSGMNEQFF
>TRBV28|TRBJ1-1|-
CASSLITGADTEAFF
>TRBV5-1|TRBJ2-2|-
CASSLRARLNTGELFF
>TRBV19|TRBJ1-1|-
CASSFTGVRNTEAFF
>TRBV6-8|TRBJ2-3|-
CASRRTSGTDTQYF
>TRBV19|TRBJ1-2|-
CASSISQGYGYTF
>TRBV6-8|TRBJ1-3|few
CASSATGARSGNTIYF
>TRBV19|TRBJ1-6|-
CASSIATGGESPLHF
>TRBV7-5|TRBJ1-2|few
CASSLGSSHYGYTF
>TRBV4-1|TRBJ1-1|-
CASSQDPREAFF
>TRBV7-8|TRBJ2-3|-
CASSLDGRSDTQYF
>TRBV19|TRBJ2-1|-
CASSITSGGLGEFF
>TRBV29-1|TRBJ2-3|-
CSVPGLAGALNTQYF
>TRBV30|TRBJ2-7|-
CAWSLQHEQYF
>TRBV11-3|TRBJ2-5|once
CASSLGSGGQTQYF
>TRBV9|TRBJ2-7|-
CASSPRQDYEQYF
>TRBV5-1|TRBJ2-2|-
CASSFEGGAGGELFF
>TRBV15|TRBJ2-5|-
CATKNRVGLEQETQYF
>TRBV7-1|TRBJ1-1|-
CASRAGGRPVFQNTEAFF
>TRBV6-1|TRBJ1-5|few
CASSEALRNQPQHF
>TRBV6-7|TRBJ2-1|few
CASSYSVAGYQFF
>TRBV7-1|TRBJ1-5|-
CASSLNGDQPQHF
>TRBV7-7|TRBJ2-3|-
CASSARTSDNTDTQYF
>TRBV11-3|TRBJ2-2|-
CASSPRGAGTGELFF
>TRBV14|TRBJ2-3|-
CASSQVGPLTDTQYF
>TRBV7-2|TRBJ1-1|-
CASSFSQNTEAFF
>TRBV23-1|TRBJ2-3|-
CASSPDRPSTDTQYF
>TRBV6-8|TRBJ2-6|-
CASSPRGLISGANVLTF
>TRBV30|TRBJ2-3|-
CAWSELDTQYF
>TRBV6-4|TRBJ1-5|-
CASSYPGLAGNQPQHF
>TRBV5-1|TRBJ1-4|few
CASSLGTGHEKLFF
>TRBV28|TRBJ2-6|-
CASSLRRTGPQTVLTF
>TRBV16|TRBJ1-2|-
CASSPVGGALYGYTF
>TRBV15|TRBJ1-2|-
CATSRGGGTQTAYTF
>TRBV6-8|TRBJ1-4|-
CASSAKSDATNEKLFF
>TRBV11-3|TRBJ1-3|-
CASSPRAGQGTGTIYF
>TRBV5-1|TRBJ1-2|-
CASRPGTGGAGYTF
>TRBV5-1|TRBJ2-2|-
CASSRDNTNTGELFF
>TRBV28|TRBJ1-2|-
CASSLVQGARGYTF